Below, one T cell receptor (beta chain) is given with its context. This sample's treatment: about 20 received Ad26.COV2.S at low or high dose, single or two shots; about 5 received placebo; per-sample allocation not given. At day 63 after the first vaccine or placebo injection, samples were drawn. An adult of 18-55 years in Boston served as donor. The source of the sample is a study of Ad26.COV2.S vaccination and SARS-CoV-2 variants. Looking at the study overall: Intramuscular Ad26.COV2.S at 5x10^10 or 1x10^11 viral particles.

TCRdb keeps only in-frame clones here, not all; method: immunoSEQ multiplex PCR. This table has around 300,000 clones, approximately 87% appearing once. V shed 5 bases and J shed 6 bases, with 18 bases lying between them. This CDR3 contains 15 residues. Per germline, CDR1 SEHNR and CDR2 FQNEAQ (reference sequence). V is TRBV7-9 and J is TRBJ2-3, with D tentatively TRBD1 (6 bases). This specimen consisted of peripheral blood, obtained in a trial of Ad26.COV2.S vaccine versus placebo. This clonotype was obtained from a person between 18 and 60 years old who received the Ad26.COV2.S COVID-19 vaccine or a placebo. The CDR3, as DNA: TGTGCCAGCAGCACACAGGGTGGCCCTCCGGATACGCAGTATTTT. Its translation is CASSTQGGPPDTQYF.